The source of this T cell receptor (beta chain) is a study of neurological immune-mediated disorders. Study-wide points: Expansion of TCR clones was greatest in HTLV-1-associated myelopathy and smallest in multiple sclerosis, where it fell below that of healthy controls. None of the CDR3 amino acid sequences in expanded clones turned up in more than one subject, which points to private repertoires in all groups.

Germline V lookup: CDR1 WNHNN, CDR2 SYGVQD (reference sequence). V lost 1 base and J lost 5, with 6 bases in between. The CDR3 loop spans 13 amino acids. MiXCR was run by TCRdb on the 5' RACE reads, yielding one entry per CDR3 protein. The repertoire includes approximately 70,000 distinct CDR3 sequences, about 4% of them detected once, and 1.3% sits in the top ten. This clonotype was found many times. Its specificity is not known. The sequencing sample was made of PBMCs. This clonotype was obtained from a young man with multiple sclerosis. This rearrangement joins TRBV10-1 to TRBJ1-5; D not certain. DNA of the CDR3: TGCGCCAGCAGTGAGTATCGGGATCAGCCCCAGCATTTT. Protein: CASSEYRDQPQHF.